The next 31 T cell receptor beta chains were all read from a single sample in a study of shared clonotypes between healthy human individuals. The protocol was immunoSEQ multiplex PCR, while the TCRdb copy is restricted to in-frame clones and leaves out a portion. The sample shows approximately 1.5 million clones, nearly 99% of them seen only once. The source material was naive CD4+ T cells sorted from blood. Specified subset: CD45RA+ positively selected. These TCRs come from a young man in good health.

The chain recombines TRBV18 with TRBJ2-1; 15 nucleotides align to TRBD2. The trim removed 6 bases at V and 8 bases at J, leaving 11 bases unmatched. The CDR3 loop spans 17 amino acids. Germline CDR1 KGHSH, CDR2 LQKENI. CDR3 loop: CASSRGTSGRHRDEQFF. Written as DNA, the CDR3 is TGTGCCAGCTCGCGTGGGACTAGCGGGAGGCACAGAGATGAGCAGTTCTTC.

The rearrangement uses TRBV2 and TRBJ2-7; 10 bases match TRBD1. Germline values: CDR1 SNHLY, CDR2 FYNNEI. V was clipped by 3 bases and J by 6 bases; unmatched bases: 5. The CDR3 covers 14 residues. CDR3 DNA: TGTGCCAGCAGTGAGGGACAGGGGTTGAGCGAGCAGTACTTC. Translation: CASSEGQGLSEQYF.

This clone was seen a single time. The chain recombines TRBV6-5 with TRBJ1-2, with D maybe TRBD1 (6 bases). The CDR3 sequence is 15 residues long. Germline V gene lookup returns CDR1 MNHEY and CDR2 SVGAGI. The ends were cut back, 4 bases at V and 4 bases at J, with 16 bases in the middle. The CDR3: CASSSWVGGLYGYTF. For the CDR3, the DNA is TGTGCCAGCAGTTCGTGGGTGGGGGGCCTCTATGGCTACACCTTC.

The chain is built from TRBV18 and TRBJ2-1; 7 nucleotides agree with TRBD1. The CDR3 sequence is 13 residues long. V trimming: 4 bases; J trimming: 4 bases; junction bases outside the gene matches: 1. From germline, CDR1 is KGHSH and CDR2 LQKENI. CDR3 nucleotide sequence: TGTGCCAGCTCACAACAGGGGTACAATGAGCAGTTCTTC. Translating gives CASSQQGYNEQFF.

J is TRBJ1-5 and V is TRBV15, with D unclear. Deletions cut 1 base from V and 5 bases from J, with 9 bases between. The CDR3 has 14 residues. Germline V CDR1 and CDR2: LNHNV, YYDKDF (reference sequence). The CDR3 sequence is CATSRGGLYQPQHF. CDR3 sequence (DNA): TGTGCCACCAGCAGAGGCGGGTTGTATCAGCCCCAGCATTTT.

V is TRBV14 and J is TRBJ1-1; D perhaps matches TRBD1 (5 bases). Trimming removed 0 bases at V and 1 base at J, with 9 bases between. The germline V gene has CDR1 SGHDN and CDR2 FVKESK. This CDR3 has 15 amino acids. The CDR3 nucleotides read TGTGCCAGCAGCCAAGATAGGGGCTGGAACACTGAAGCTTTCTTT. The encoded protein is CASSQDRGWNTEAFF.

V and J are TRBV11-2 and TRBJ2-5; TRBD1 matches at 8 bases. The CDR3 spans 15 residues. CDR1 is SGHAT and CDR2 is FQNNGV in the germline V gene. Losses at the gene ends were 4 bases for V and 5 bases for J; bases not matched to a gene: 9. The CDR3 DNA follows: TGTGCCAGCAGCTCCCGGGACAGGAATTGGGAGACCCAGTACTTC. This sequence encodes CASSSRDRNWETQYF.

This clone was seen a single time. The V gene is TRBV30, the J gene TRBJ2-3; possibly TRBD2 for D (6 bases). V shed 0 bases and J shed 3 bases, with 28 bases lying between them. The germline CDR1 and CDR2 sequences are GTSNPN and SVGIG (reference sequence). The CDR3 has 20 amino acids. The CDR3 DNA follows: TGTGCCTGGAGTGTACAGTTTTCTCGAGCCGGAGAGACTAGAACAGATACGCAGTATTTT. Amino acid sequence: CAWSVQFSRAGETRTDTQYF. Full variable domain (outside the CDR3, taken from reference TRBV30 and TRBJ2-3): SQTIHQWPATLVQPVGSPLSLECTVEGTSNPNLYWYRQAAGRGLQLLFYSVGIGQISSEVPQNLSASRPQDRQFILSSKKLLLSDSGFYLCAWSVQFSRAGETRTDTQYFGPGTRLTVL.

V usage is TRBV14 and J usage is TRBJ1-5; D uncertain. This CDR3 region has 13 residues. Trimming pared 0 bases from V and 5 bases from J, leaving 5 bases between. Germline CDR1 reads SGHDN; CDR2 reads FVKESK. CDR3 coding DNA: TGTGCCAGCAGCCAAGATGCGGATCAGCCCCAGCATTTT. The encoded protein is CASSQDADQPQHF.

This chain uses TRBV5-5 with TRBJ2-7; D perhaps matches TRBD2 (6 bases). Germline lookup yields CDR1 SGHKS and CDR2 YYEKEE (reference sequence). Trimming shortened V by 4 bases and J by 3 bases, and 20 bases separated the two germline ends. The CDR3 is 16 amino acids. CDR3 residues: CASSIDVAATIYEQYF. The CDR3 DNA reads as TGTGCCAGCAGCATAGACGTAGCGGCAACCATCTACGAGCAGTACTTC.

The CDR3, as DNA: TGCGCCAGCAGTGAGGGACAGGGGATTAGCGGGATAGATACGCAGTATTTT. This codes for CASSEGQGISGIDTQYF. The genes are TRBV10-2 and TRBJ2-3, with D possibly being TRBD1 (9 bases). The V end lost 2 bases, the J end lost 5 bases, and 20 bases lay between the germline ends. CDR3 length: 17 amino acids. Germline V gene sequence: CDR1 WSHSY, CDR2 SAAADI.

This clone appeared a single time. This chain uses TRBV27 with TRBJ2-5, with D possibly TRBD2 on 6 matching bases. Trimming stripped 1 base from V and 3 bases from J, with 18 bases between. Germline CDR1 and CDR2: MNHEY and SMNVEV (reference sequence). The CDR3 spans 17 residues. The CDR3 loop reads CASSLYRGGGIEETQYF. As DNA, the CDR3 is TGTGCCAGCAGTTTATATCGCGGCGGAGGGATCGAAGAGACCCAGTACTTC.

This clone showed up just once. V gene TRBV7-6 combines with J gene TRBJ2-3, with unresolved D. The germline V gene has CDR1 SGHVS and CDR2 FNYEAQ. V was shortened by 2 bases and J by 1 base, with 4 bases between the two germline ends. The CDR3 loop spans 13 amino acids. CDR3 nucleotide sequence: TGTGCCAGCAGCTTAATCCGCACAGATACGCAGTATTTT. As protein: CASSLIRTDTQYF.

The J gene is TRBJ2-7, the V gene TRBV6-1; 9 bases are shared with TRBD1. V gave up 2 bases and J gave up 6 bases; unmatched junction bases: 23. Germline values: CDR1 MNHNS, CDR2 SASEGT. This CDR3 contains 20 residues. CDR3 loop: CASSETLGTGSLQGLGEQYF. Written as DNA, the CDR3 is TGTGCCAGCAGTGAAACACTTGGGACAGGGTCGCTCCAGGGCTTGGGCGAGCAGTACTTC.

This clone was seen just once. The chain links TRBV21-1 to TRBJ2-1; the table gives TRBD2 as D, unverified against the DNA. TRBV21-1 is deemed a pseudogene. This CDR3 has 17 residues. The CDR3 loop reads CASSKKFGLAVYNEQFF. CDR3 DNA: TGTGCCAGCAGCAAAAAATTCGGACTAGCGGTTTACAATGAGCAGTTCTTC.

As regards this clone: The same CDR3 arises from other DNA sequences in this sample as well. This chain uses TRBV7-2 with TRBJ2-2, with a tentative D call TRBD1 (6 bases). V lost 3 bases and J lost 1, with 6 bases in between. The CDR3 runs 14 residues. CDR1 and CDR2 (germline): SGHTA, FQGNSA. Here the CDR3 reads CASSFRGNTGELFF. DNA of the CDR3: TGTGCCAGCAGCTTCAGGGGGAACACCGGGGAGCTGTTTTTT.

The rearrangement joins TRBV7-9 to TRBJ2-7; the match to TRBD2 covers 8 bases. The germline CDR1 and CDR2 sequences are SEHNR and FQNEAQ (reference sequence). The V gene end was trimmed by 2 bases and the J gene end by 4 bases; junction bases not matched to a gene: 10. The CDR3 sequence is 16 residues long. CDR3 loop: CASSLTLSGRGYEQYF. The CDR3 DNA sequence: TGTGCCAGCAGCTTAACCCTGAGCGGGAGAGGGTACGAGCAGTACTTC.

The chain recombines TRBV28 with TRBJ2-1; 8 bases line up with TRBD1. The CDR3 is made up of 15 amino acids. CDR1 and CDR2 from the germline V gene are MDHEN and SYDVKM. Trimming took 6 bases from V and 4 from J; bases not matched to a gene: 8. CDR3 coding DNA: TGTGCCAGCAGCGGAGGGACAGGTGAATACAATGAGCAGTTCTTC. This codes for CASSGGTGEYNEQFF. The full variable domain, rest sourced from reference TRBV28 and TRBJ2-1, is DVKVTQSSRYLVKRTGEKVFLECVQDMDHENMFWYRQDPGLGLRLIYFSYDVKMKEKGDIPEGYSVSREKKERFSLILESASTNQTSMYLCASSGGTGEYNEQFFGPGTRLTVL.

This clone was observed once. The rearrangement uses TRBV5-4 and TRBJ1-5; D gene unclear. Trimming removed 3 bases at V and 4 bases at J, with 14 bases between. The CDR3 length is 15 residues. Per the germline V gene, CDR1 is SGHNT and CDR2 is YYREEE (reference sequence). In DNA form, the CDR3 reads TGTGCCAGCAGCTCTGGAAGAGTAGGTAATCAGCCCCAGCATTTT. Amino acids: CASSSGRVGNQPQHF.

The chain couples TRBV7-3 to TRBJ2-1, with 8 positions matching TRBD2. Germline assignment: CDR1 SGHTA and CDR2 FQGTGA. The CDR3 has 18 amino acids. With V trimmed by 2 bases and J by 8 bases, 17 bases remained unmatched. The CDR3 bases are TGTGCCAGCAGCTTATACAGACTGAACGGGAGGGCCAGATATGAGCAGTTCTTC. Translating gives CASSLYRLNGRARYEQFF. Based on the CDR3 plus reference TRBV7-3 and TRBJ2-1, the full variable domain is GAGVSQTPSNKVTEKGKYVELRCDPISGHTALYWYRQSLGQGPEFLIYFQGTGAADDSGLPNDRFFAVRPEGSVSTLKIQRTERGDSAVYLCASSLYRLNGRARYEQFFGPGTRLTVL.

CDR3 region: CASSSRQGSTQYF. CDR3 in DNA: TGTGCCAGCAGCTCCAGACAGGGTAGCACCCAGTACTTC. The chain combines TRBV11-3 with TRBJ2-5, with TRBD1 matching 7 bases. CDR1 and CDR2 from the germline V gene are SGHNT and YENEEA. The length of the CDR3 is 13 residues. V was clipped by 4 bases and J by 8 bases; unmatched bases: 7. Full variable domain (rest looked up from reference TRBV11-3 and TRBJ2-5): EAGVVQSPRYKIIEKKQPVAFWCNPISGHNTLYWYLQNLGQGPELLIRYENEEAVDDSQLPKDRFSAERLKGVDSTLKIQPAELGDSAVYLCASSSRQGSTQYFGPGTRLLVL.

The chain combines TRBV19 with TRBJ1-3; tentatively, D is TRBD1 (6 bases). This CDR3 has 14 amino acids. V lost 4 bases and J 11 bases, leaving 18 bases between the germline ends. The germline CDR1 and CDR2 sequences are LNHDA and SQIVND (reference sequence). The CDR3 sequence: CASSTTNTGKSIYF. The CDR3 nucleotides are TGTGCCAGTAGTACTACAAATACAGGGAAATCCATATATTTT.

The CDR3 sequence: CASSRLATSTDTQYF. CDR3 nucleotide sequence: TGTGCCAGTAGCCGACTAGCGACTAGCACAGATACGCAGTATTTT. The chain has TRBV19 and TRBJ2-3, with 8 bases lining up with TRBD2. Germline V gene sequence: CDR1 LNHDA, CDR2 SQIVND (reference sequence). The V and J ends lost 6 bases and 0 bases, in that order; junction bases with no gene match: 5. CDR3 length: 15 residues.

The CDR3 bases are TGTGCCAGCGGCCGGGAGGGCACCGGCTATGGCTACACCTTC. Protein product: CASGREGTGYGYTF. This chain connects TRBV9 to TRBJ1-2; no clear D. Per germline, CDR1 SGDLS and CDR2 YYNGEE. The V and J ends lost 7 bases and 4 bases respectively, with 17 bases between them. The CDR3 consists of 14 residues.

The CDR3 here is CASSLGSSNEKLFF. The CDR3 nucleotides read TGTGCCAGCAGCTTAGGGAGTTCCAATGAAAAACTGTTTTTT. The V gene is TRBV7-4, the J gene TRBJ1-4; D unclear. Deletions cut 1 base from V and 5 bases from J, with 8 bases between. This CDR3 contains 14 residues. Germline CDR1 is SGHVT and CDR2 is SQSDAQ.

V gene TRBV25-1 combines with J gene TRBJ2-7; 11 bases align to TRBD2. The CDR3 has 15 amino acids. Germline V CDR1 and CDR2: MGHDK, SYGVNS. V shed 10 bases, J shed 2 bases, and the junction held 10 bases outside the gene matches. The DNA of the CDR3 is TGTGCCACCCCGGCATCGACTAGCGGGACCTACGAGCAGTACTTC. Translation: CATPASTSGTYEQYF.

Turning to this clone: Distinct nucleotide sequences in the sample also encode this CDR3. The V gene is TRBV5-1, the J gene TRBJ1-4; D might be TRBD1 (5 bases). This CDR3 spans 14 amino acids. V dropped 0 bases and J dropped 5 bases, with 8 bases sitting between them. Germline values: CDR1 SGHRS, CDR2 YFSETQ. DNA of the CDR3: TGCGCCAGCAGCTTGGAGTCAGGGAATGAAAAACTGTTTTTT. Translated: CASSLESGNEKLFF.

The V and J genes are TRBV18 and TRBJ2-5; 9 positions match TRBD2. The CDR3 spans 14 residues. Trimming took 5 bases from V and 5 from J; bases not matched to a gene: 6. Germline loops: CDR1 KGHSH, CDR2 LQKENI. CDR3 sequence: CASSSSGTYETQYF. In DNA form, the CDR3 reads TGTGCCAGCTCATCTAGCGGGACATATGAGACCCAGTACTTC.

This clone was observed a single time. This chain links TRBV5-1 with TRBJ2-7, with D unclear. The V end lost 2 bases, the J end lost 2 bases, and 14 bases lay between the germline ends. The CDR3 extends over 15 amino acids. Per the germline V gene, CDR1 is SGHRS and CDR2 is YFSETQ. The CDR3 DNA reads TGCGCCAGCAGCTTAGTGACGGCGATTCCCTACGAGCAGTACTTC. Protein sequence: CASSLVTAIPYEQYF. Full variable domain (missing parts from reference TRBV5-1 and TRBJ2-7): KAGVTQTPRYLIKTRGQQVTLSCSPISGHRSVSWYQQTPGQGLQFLFEYFSETQRNKGNFPGRFSGRQFSNSRSEMNVSTLELGDSALYLCASSLVTAIPYEQYFGPGTRLTVT.

About this clone itself: Additional DNA sequences in this sample encode the identical CDR3. CDR3 in amino acids: CASSLVVSSYEQYF. CDR3 coding DNA: TGCGCCAGCAGCTTGGTGGTTAGCTCCTACGAGCAGTACTTC. V usage is TRBV5-1 and J usage is TRBJ2-7; D gene ambiguous. The germline CDR1 and CDR2 sequences are SGHRS and YFSETQ. V was shortened by 0 bases and J by 0 bases, with 7 bases between the two germline ends. The CDR3 extends over 14 amino acids.

This chain joins TRBV5-1 and TRBJ2-6; TRBD1 matches 9 bases. Germline V gene data show CDR1 as SGHRS and CDR2 as YFSETQ. CDR3 length: 19 amino acids. After removal of 4 bases from V and 0 bases from J, the junction contained 11 bases not matched to a gene. The CDR3 here is CASSAFGTGLISGANVLTF. The CDR3 DNA reads TGCGCCAGCAGCGCCTTCGGGACAGGGCTGATCTCTGGGGCCAACGTCCTGACTTTC. The whole variable domain, remainder taken from reference TRBV5-1 and TRBJ2-6, is KAGVTQTPRYLIKTRGQQVTLSCSPISGHRSVSWYQQTPGQGLQFLFEYFSETQRNKGNFPGRFSGRQFSNSRSEMNVSTLELGDSALYLCASSAFGTGLISGANVLTFGAGSRLTVL.